This T cell receptor (beta chain) derives from a study of Graves' ophthalmopathy and Graves' hyperthyroidism. The CDR3 is 16 amino acids. Losses at the gene ends were 7 bases for V and 0 bases for J; bases not matched to a gene: 10. Germline lookup yields CDR1 KGHDR and CDR2 SFDVKD. Beta-chain TCR CDR3 regions were amplified from RNA transcripts. The library came from an HTBI-primed first-round RT-PCR and a second-round multiplex PCR. TCRdb processed the multiplex PCR reads anew with MiXCR; each CDR3 protein has one entry. The sample consists of about 39,000 distinct CDR3 sequences, 50% of them appearing once.

Sample: peripheral blood. The receptor's source is an adult woman with stable Graves' hyperthyroidism. This rearrangement joins TRBV24-1 to TRBJ1-2, with TRBD1 matching 7 bases. CDR3 bases: TGTGCCACCAGCGTTGCCGCGGGACAGTCTAACTATGGCTACACCTTC. Residues: CATSVAAGQSNYGYTF.